One sample yielded the 6 T cell receptor beta chains listed below, sequenced in a study of T-cell memory formation after mild COVID-19. TCRdb re-analysed the 5' RACE reads in MiXCR, keeping a single row per CDR3 protein. The sample shows some 290,000 distinct CDR3 sequences, about 17% of them seen only once. The sequenced sample was PBMCs or a T cell subset sorted from them (not recorded which). The receptors were sampled from a man between 18 and 35 years old who had mild COVID-19 (a few samples of this study predate the infection). Cell type and time point are not known.

Only a few counts were recorded for this clonotype. This rearrangement joins TRBV12-3 or TRBV12-4 to TRBJ2-3; D may correspond to TRBD1 or TRBD2 (5 bases each). The germline V and J ends were trimmed by 6 bases and 4 bases, with 14 bases remaining between them. CDR3 length: 14 amino acids. CDR3 bases: TGTGCCAGCAGGGCAGGGCTGGAGGCAGATACGCAGTATTTT. Encoded protein: CASRAGLEADTQYF.

This clonotype occurred a few times. A read error may produce the germline difference seen at one junction end. The chain recombines TRBV7-9 with TRBJ2-7; TRBD1 matches 10 bases. The V gene's germline CDR1 is SEHNR and CDR2 FQNEAQ (reference sequence). The CDR3 covers 11 residues. CDR3 sequence: CASSLSGTGEF. The CDR3 nucleotides read TGTGCCAGCAGTCTATCCGGGACAGGGGAATTC. The entire variable domain, with the rest obtained from reference TRBV7-9 and TRBJ2-7, is as follows: DTGVSQNPRHKITKRGQNVTFRCDPISEHNRLYWYRQTLGQGPEFLTYFQNEAQLEKSRLLSDRFSAERPKGSFSTLEIQRTEQGDSAMYLCASSLSGTGEFGPGTRLTVT.

The sample holds a few counts of this clonotype. In DNA form, the CDR3 reads TGCGCCAGCAGCCCGTTGGCGGGGGACAATGAGCAGTTCTTC. This sequence encodes CASSPLAGDNEQFF. The genes are TRBV5-1 and TRBJ2-1, with TRBD2 identical over 7 bases. The V gene end was trimmed by 4 bases and the J gene end by 5 bases; junction bases not matched to a gene: 6. Germline loops: CDR1 SGHRS, CDR2 YFSETQ. The CDR3 sequence is 14 residues long.

The V call is TRBV7-2, the J call TRBJ2-5, with D maybe TRBD1 (7 bases). In germline, CDR1 is SGHTA, CDR2 FQGNSA. The CDR3 loop spans 12 amino acids. The V gene lost 10 bases and the J gene lost 5 bases, with 14 bases spanning the gap. In DNA form, the CDR3 reads TGTGCCACCCAGGGGGGCAGCGAGACCCAGTACTTC. Translation gives CATQGGSETQYF.

This clonotype has more than one count but fewer than ten. The chain links TRBV6-5 to TRBJ1-3, with D tentatively TRBD1 (5 bases). Germline lookup yields CDR1 MNHEY and CDR2 SVGAGI. CDR3 size: 18 residues. Between the trimmed V and J ends, which lost 2 bases and 4 bases, there was a span of 21 bases. The CDR3 spells CASSYNAPTKGPGNTIYF. In DNA, the CDR3 is TGTGCCAGCAGTTACAATGCACCTACGAAGGGGCCGGGAAACACCATATATTTT.

In this sample, this clonotype turned up a few times. The J gene is TRBJ2-2, the V gene TRBV7-9; D is unclear. The CDR3 is 18 residues long. CDR1 is SEHNR, CDR2 FQNEAQ, per germline (reference sequence). The V gene lost 6 bases and the J gene lost 0 bases, with 20 bases spanning the gap. This CDR3 is CASSSLQIWRSNTGELFF. The CDR3 nucleotides are TGTGCCAGCAGTTCACTCCAGATCTGGCGGTCGAACACCGGGGAGCTGTTTTTT.